These T cell receptor beta chains were read from a single sample in a study of tumor and adjacent non-tumor tissue in lung cancer. TCRdb re-called the multiplex PCR reads with MiXCR, one entry per CDR3 protein. The sample contains approximately 79,000 distinct CDR3 sequences, 72% of which appear only once. Input material: lung tumor tissue. These receptors were obtained from a woman in her 40s with non-small cell lung cancer. Each CDR3 is given with its conserved first and last residue. The order of the fields is J gene, clone size, V gene, D gene, CDR3 protein, CDR3 DNA. A D gene is named only where the DNA matches it firmly. Clone size, where shown, is once, few, many, or a class for clones that have expanded.

>TRBJ2-1|-|TRBV6-1|-
CALGRGPRNEQFF
TGTGCCCTGGGGCGGGGGCCCAGGAATGAGCAGTTCTTC
>TRBJ2-7|-|TRBV28|-
CASSRPGFDRKQYF
TGTGCCAGCAGCAGACCGGGCTTTGACAGAAAGCAGTACTTC
>TRBJ2-2|-|TRBV29-1|-
CIARGVGELFF
TGCATCGCGAGGGGGGTTGGGGAGCTGTTTTTT
>TRBJ2-7|-|TRBV14|TRBD2
CASSQVREQYF
TGTGCCAGCAGCCAAGTGCGGGAGCAATACTTC
>TRBJ2-1|-|TRBV5-1|TRBD2
CASSAGLASYNEQFF
TGCGCCAGCAGCGCCGGACTAGCCTCCTACAATGAGCAGTTCTTC
>TRBJ2-5|-|TRBV18|TRBD1
CASSPQGQGLPRYQETQYF
TGTGCCAGCTCACCACAGGGACAGGGGCTCCCAAGGTACCAAGAGACCCAGTACTTC
>TRBJ2-2|-|TRBV6-6|-
CACRPRGHTGELFF
TGTGCCTGCAGACCGCGGGGTCACACCGGGGAACTGTTTTTT
>TRBJ2-3|-|TRBV11-2|-
CASSLLGNQPQYF
TGTGCCAGCAGCTTATTGGGGAATCAGCCCCAGTATTTT
>TRBJ2-3|-|TRBV20-1|-
CSAVSSGTDTQYF
TGCAGTGCTGTAAGTTCGGGCACAGATACGCAGTATTTT
>TRBJ2-1|many|TRBV5-1|TRBD2
CASSLSGGYNEQFF
TGCGCCAGCAGCTTGAGCGGGGGCTACAATGAGCAGTTCTTC
>TRBJ2-3|-|TRBV9|-
CASSVEVLTDTQYF
TGTGCCAGCAGCGTAGAGGTACTTACAGATACGCAGTATTTT
>TRBJ2-5|-|TRBV12-3/TRBV12-4|TRBD2
CTSKASGAHQETQYF
TGTACCAGCAAAGCTAGCGGGGCCCACCAAGAGACTCAGTACTTC
>TRBJ2-7|many|TRBV6-6|-
CASSYPTRRGSYEQYF
TGTGCCAGCAGTTACCCTACAAGGAGGGGCAGTTACGAGCAGTACTTC
>TRBJ2-7|-|TRBV5-1|-
CASSARQEDREQYF
TGCGCCAGCAGCGCTCGACAGGAGGACCGCGAGCAGTACTTC
>TRBJ2-5|many|TRBV5-4|TRBD2
CASSFGGGQETQYF
TGTGCCAGCAGCTTTGGCGGGGGCCAAGAGACCCAGTACTTC
>TRBJ1-1|-|TRBV29-1|TRBD1
CSVEGGFNRGTIDAEAFF
TGCAGCGTTGAAGGGGGGTTCAACAGGGGAACGATTGACGCTGAAGCTTTCTTT
>TRBJ1-1|-|TRBV30|-
CAWSPTRGTEAIF
TGTGCCTGGAGCCCCACTCGGGGAACTGAAGCTATCTTT
>TRBJ2-3|-|TRBV13|-
CASNSKSRRGPSGDTQYF
TGTGCCAGCAACTCAAAAAGTCGGCGGGGGCCCTCGGGAGATACGCAGTATTTT
>TRBJ2-1|-|TRBV11-2|-
CASSVTGGGYNEQFF
TGTGCCAGCAGCGTAACGGGTGGGGGGTATAATGAGCAGTTCTTC
>TRBJ2-7|-|TRBV6-6|-
CASNETKGLSYEQYF
TGTGCCAGCAATGAAACGAAGGGGCTCTCCTACGAGCAATACTTC
>TRBJ2-7|-|TRBV11-2|-
CASSWTKFEQYF
TGTGCCAGCAGCTGGACAAAGTTCGAGCAGTACTTC
>TRBJ2-2|-|TRBV7-9|-
CASSLRSTNTGELFF
TGTGCCAGCAGCTTAAGGAGTACGAACACGGGGGAGCTGTTTTTT
>TRBJ2-7|-|TRBV28|TRBD1
CDSMGQGTHEQYF
TGTGACTCCATGGGACAGGGGACCCACGAGCAGTACTTC
>TRBJ1-4|-|TRBV29-1|-
CGVGLDSRGEKLFF
TGCGGCGTTGGATTGGACTCAAGAGGTGAAAAACTGTTTTTT
>TRBJ1-1|-|TRBV30|-
CAWSVGLGSGQEAFF
TGTGCCTGGAGTGTAGGCTTGGGTTCCGGTCAGGAAGCTTTCTTT
>TRBJ2-1|few|TRBV5-1|TRBD2
CASSLGASGRADEQFF
TGCGCCAGCAGCTTGGGTGCTAGCGGGAGGGCGGATGAGCAGTTCTTC
>TRBJ1-2|many|TRBV30|TRBD1
CAWTGGSSYTF
TGTGCCTGGACAGGGGGGAGTAGCTACACCTTC
>TRBJ2-2|-|TRBV4-2|-
CTSSQGGHDTGELFF
TGTACCAGCAGCCAAGGAGGACATGACACCGGGGAACTGTTTTTT
>TRBJ2-1|many|TRBV20-1|-
CSAGGQGGAYNEQFF
TGCAGTGCCGGGGGCCAGGGAGGGGCTTACAATGAGCAGTTCTTC
>TRBJ2-2|-|TRBV5-5|-
CAGSLARVAGELFF
TGTGCCGGCAGCTTGGCCCGGGTTGCCGGGGAGTTGTTTTTT
>TRBJ2-1|-|TRBV2|-
CASSERPRGFYNEQFF
TGTGCCAGCAGTGAAAGACCCAGGGGCTTCTACAATGAGCAGTTCTTC
>TRBJ2-1|-|TRBV11-3|-
CASSLGWRSNKQFF
TGTGCCAGCAGCTTAGGGTGGAGGTCTAATAAGCAATTCTTC
>TRBJ2-7|-|TRBV5-5|TRBD1
CVSNTGTGFYEQYF
TGTGTCAGCAACACCGGGACAGGCTTCTACGAGCAGTACTTC
>TRBJ2-7|-|TRBV11-2|-
CASSPGHGVYEQYF
TGTGCCAGCAGTCCGGGACATGGGGTCTACGAGCAGTACTTC
>TRBJ1-5|-|TRBV29-1|-
CSVGANNQPQHF
TGTAGCGTTGGGGCAAACAATCAGCCCCAGCATTTT
>TRBJ2-1|-|TRBV29-1|-
CSVEGSWEYNEQFF
TGCAGCGTTGAAGGGTCCTGGGAGTACAATGAGCAGTTTTTC
>TRBJ2-1|-|TRBV11-3|-
CARSLGLRDYGEQFF
TGTGCTAGGAGCTTAGGCCTCCGAGACTACGGTGAGCAGTTCTTC
>TRBJ2-3|-|TRBV7-9|-
CASSTIRSGSTDTQYF
TGTGCCAGCAGCACAATCCGTTCCGGTAGCACAGATACGCAGTATTTT
>TRBJ2-5|few|TRBV5-1|-
CASSLSRGEQETQYF
TGCGCCAGCAGCTTGTCCAGGGGTGAACAAGAGACCCAGTACTTC
>TRBJ2-3|many|TRBV6-1|-
CASSEQGPEDTQYF
TGTGCCAGCAGTGAACAGGGGCCTGAGGATACGCAGTATTTT
>TRBJ2-2|-|TRBV11-2|TRBD2
CASSPSTSGNSSGELFF
TGTGCCAGCAGCCCCTCTACTAGCGGGAACTCAAGCGGGGAGCTGTTTTTT
>TRBJ1-5|-|TRBV4-1|-
CVSSQYRDRLNQPQHF
TGCGTCAGCAGCCAATACCGGGACCGCCTCAATCAGCCCCAGCATTTT
>TRBJ2-7|-|TRBV7-9|TRBD1
CASSLTVQGETYEQYF
TGTGCCAGCAGCTTAACCGTACAGGGGGAAACCTACGAGCAGTACTTC
>TRBJ2-7|-|TRBV14|-
CTSSLQRGGAEQYF
TGTACCAGCAGCCTACAAAGAGGGGGGGCCGAGCAGTACTTC
>TRBJ2-3|-|TRBV20-1|-
CSGGDGTPRYF
TGCAGTGGGGGTGACGGGACTCCCCGGTATTTT
>TRBJ2-4|-|TRBV7-9|TRBD2
CASRLGGDQNIQYF
TGTGCCAGCAGGCTCGGGGGGGATCAAAACATTCAGTACTTC
>TRBJ2-1|-|TRBV11-2|-
CAGSLVSEQFF
TGTGCCGGCAGCTTAGTAAGTGAACAGTTCTTC
>TRBJ2-3|-|TRBV6-1|-
CASSRPPMDTQYF
TGTGCCAGCAGTAGACCCCCTATGGATACGCAGTATTTT
>TRBJ2-7|medium-sized|TRBV11-1|-
CASSLMLGSYEQYF
TGTGCCAGCAGCTTAATGCTCGGCAGCTACGAGCAGTACTTC
>TRBJ2-1|many|TRBV5-1|-
CASSLGAWQFF
TGCGCCAGCAGCTTAGGGGCCTGGCAGTTCTTC
>TRBJ1-1|many|TRBV5-6|TRBD1
CASSSKDREEAFF
TGTGCCAGCAGCTCGAAAGACAGGGAAGAAGCTTTCTTT
>TRBJ2-1|many|TRBV6-6|TRBD1
CASSTGTGNNEQFF
TGTGCCAGCAGTACCGGGACAGGGAATAATGAGCAGTTCTTC
>TRBJ2-5|-|TRBV11-2|-
CASIQATGVGETQYF
TGTGCCAGCATCCAAGCCACCGGGGTAGGGGAGACACAGTACTTC
>TRBJ1-1|many|TRBV5-1|TRBD1
CASSLDRGPGNTEAFF
TGCGCCAGCAGCTTGGACAGGGGCCCAGGGAACACTGAAGCTTTCTTT
>TRBJ1-5|once|TRBV10-2|-
CASSDMANHPQHF
TGCGCCAGCAGTGACATGGCCAATCATCCCCAGCATTTT
>TRBJ1-6|-|TRBV20-1|-
CSTTVGNSLLHF
TGCAGTACTACAGTCGGTAATTCACTCCTCCACTTT
>TRBJ2-7|-|TRBV12-3/TRBV12-4|TRBD2
CASNIGTREQYF
TGTGCCAGCAATATCGGGACTAGAGAGCAGTACTTC